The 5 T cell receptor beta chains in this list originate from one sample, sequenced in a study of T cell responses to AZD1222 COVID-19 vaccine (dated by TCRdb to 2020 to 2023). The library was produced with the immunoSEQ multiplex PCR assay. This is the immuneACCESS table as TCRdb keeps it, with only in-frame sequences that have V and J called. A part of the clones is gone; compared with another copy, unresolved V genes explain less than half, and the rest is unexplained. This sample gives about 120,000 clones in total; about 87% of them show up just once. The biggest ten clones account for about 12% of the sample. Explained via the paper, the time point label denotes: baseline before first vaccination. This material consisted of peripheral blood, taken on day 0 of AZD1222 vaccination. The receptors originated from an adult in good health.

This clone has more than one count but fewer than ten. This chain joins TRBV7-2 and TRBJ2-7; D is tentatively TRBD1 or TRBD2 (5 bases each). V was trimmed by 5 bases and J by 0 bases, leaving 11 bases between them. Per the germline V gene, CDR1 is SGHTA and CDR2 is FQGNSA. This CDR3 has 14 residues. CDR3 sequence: CASSPGAHSYEQYF. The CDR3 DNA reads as TGTGCCAGCAGCCCCGGGGCCCACTCCTACGAGCAGTACTTC. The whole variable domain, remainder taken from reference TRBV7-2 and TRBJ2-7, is GAGVSQSPSNKVTEKGKDVELRCDPISGHTALYWYRQSLGQGLEFLIYFQGNSAPDKSGLPSDRFSAERTGGSVSTLTIQRTQQEDSAVYLCASSPGAHSYEQYFGPGTRLTVT.

CDR3 sequence (DNA): TGTGCCACCAGCGAGACAGGGGCCCCCTCGAACGAGCAGTACTTC. Amino acid sequence: CATSETGAPSNEQYF. The chain employs TRBV24-1 and TRBJ2-7; 8 bases match TRBD1. The CDR3 spans 15 residues. Germline values: CDR1 KGHDR, CDR2 SFDVKD. The trim removed 7 bases at V and 5 bases at J, leaving 12 bases unmatched.

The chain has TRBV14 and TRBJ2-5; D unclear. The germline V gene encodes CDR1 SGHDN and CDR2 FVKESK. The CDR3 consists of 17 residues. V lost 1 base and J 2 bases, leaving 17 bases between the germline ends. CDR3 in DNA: TGTGCCAGCAGCCAAGGGTTTAGAACAGCCAGTCAAGAGACCCAGTACTTC. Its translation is CASSQGFRTASQETQYF.

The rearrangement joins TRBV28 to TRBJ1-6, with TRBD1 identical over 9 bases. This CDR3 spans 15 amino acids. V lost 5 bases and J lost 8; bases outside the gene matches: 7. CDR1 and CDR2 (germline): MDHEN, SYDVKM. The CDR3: CASSPGQGTYSPLHF. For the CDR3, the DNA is TGTGCCAGCAGTCCCGGACAGGGGACCTATTCACCCCTCCACTTT.

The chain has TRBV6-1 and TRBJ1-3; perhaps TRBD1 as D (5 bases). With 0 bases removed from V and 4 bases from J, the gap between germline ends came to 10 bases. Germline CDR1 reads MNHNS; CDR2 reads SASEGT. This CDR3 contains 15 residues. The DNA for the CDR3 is TGTGCCAGCAGTGAAGCAGGGACGAACGGAAACACCATATATTTT. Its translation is CASSEAGTNGNTIYF.